This T cell receptor (beta chain) was profiled in a study of T cell responses to AZD1222 COVID-19 vaccine (dated by TCRdb to the early 2020s). General notes on the study: AZD1222 recipients with second doses at about 4 weeks or about 12 weeks were pooled, because spike-specific TCR depth and breadth did not differ between schedules. Enrollment into the trials was organized by age into subgroups of 18-55, 56-69 and 70-plus years, and those subgroups contained approximately 160, 26 and 62 TCR-sequenced participants, respectively. TCR sequencing covered about 230 trial participants: 200 to 220 given two doses of AZD1222 and some 25 given two doses of MenACWY control vaccine. Study-level results and caveats: Participants were mostly white British and included more females than males, and it was suggested by the authors that clonal diversity may have been underestimated. Nearly half of unique spike-specific TCRs reportedly recognized epitopes outside regions mutated in the B.1.351 and B.1.1.7 variants. Because no samples from the day 14 peak response were available, repertoires could be characterized only after the peak T cell response. The 56-69-year group was small, and its depth increase did not reach significance, likely because of low power. The whole spike protein was spanned by vaccine-associated CD4 TCRs, and dominant responses were seen in regions 160-218 and 743-854. Conclusions about previously exposed vaccinees are limited because only five or six AZD1222 recipients were SARS-CoV-2 seropositive at baseline. A significant rise in spike-specific TCR breadth and depth was observed after two AZD1222 doses relative to day 0 and relative to MenACWY recipients.

The CDR3 spans 14 residues, from the cysteine through the phenylalanine. The sequence is cut down to CDR3 DNA, 42 bases in frame from base 1. From a lookup of the germline V gene, CDR1 and CDR2 are MGHRA and YSYEKL. Clipping removes 4 bases from V and 7 bases from J, with 3 as the unmatched junction base count. Concerning this clone: There is no known antigen for this receptor. No quality values exist for individual bases; no much larger clone is one base distant.

The CDR3 regions of human TCRbeta chains were analyzed by immunosequencing. In the original analysis: Repertoire TCRs were checked for matches against a reference library of SARS-CoV-2-specific TCRs that had been generated using the MIRA antigen-specificity platform. Breadth was defined as the fraction of unique TCRs that were SARS-CoV-2-associated, and depth was defined as the fraction of total T cells that were SARS-CoV-2-associated. Using the MIRA data, each spike-specific TCR was assigned both to the spike region to which the TCR was reactive and to a CD4 or CD8 class. Log10-transformed breadth and depth values were compared by one-way ANOVA with Sidak's multiple comparisons tests. Not all clones reach the TCRdb copy of this immuneACCESS table, which keeps in-frame sequences only. Checked studies attribute under half of the gap to unresolved V genes and leave the rest unexplained. Clone size and V and J calls were adopted from that table, with D and trimming inferred from the DNA. This sample holds fewer than 200,000 clones; roughly 92% were observed only once. The leading ten clones occupy roughly 1.5% of the sample.

The sample's time point label, in plain terms: baseline before first vaccination. Vaccinee samples came from UK trials COV001 and COV002, including a single-blind randomized controlled phase 2/3 trial of AZD1222 (ChAdOx1 nCoV-19) in healthy adults. Trial participant PBMC samples were collected at day 0 and day 28 after the second dose for TCRbeta chain sequencing. This TCR derives from an adult in good health. The source material was peripheral blood, sampled on day 0 of AZD1222 vaccination. The chain joins TRBV4-1 to TRBJ2-2, with 10 junctional bases fitting TRBD1. DNA sequence: TGCGCCAGCAGCCGGGGACAGGGGAACGGGGAGCTGTTTTTT. It codes for CASSRGQGNGELFF.